This TCR beta chain was captured in a study of OX40 agonist ivuxolimab in advanced cancers. Study-wide context: Ivuxolimab, an antibody that agonizes OX40 (CD134), was administered to the patients. Each patient was given ivuxolimab into a vein every 2 weeks, at 0.01 to 10 mg/kg. The dose-escalation cohort was roughly 83% male, with a mean age of about 60 years, ranging about 20 to 85.

Sequencing was performed with immunoSEQ multiplex PCR; in TCRdb, only in-frame clones are kept and a portion is missing. The sample carries nearly 80,000 clones, 75% to 95% recorded once. General study results and limits: Dosing at 0.1 to 3.0 mg/kg was accompanied by clonal expansion of CD4+ and CD8+ blood T cells by week 6.

Comments on this clone: Antigen unknown.

Germline V lookup: CDR1 MDHEN, CDR2 SYDVKM. Between the trimmed V and J ends, which lost 5 bases and 4 bases, there was a span of 15 bases. This CDR3 has 14 residues. This sample comprised CD4+ or CD8+ T cells sorted from blood, obtained in a trial of the OX40 agonist ivuxolimab. This chain joins TRBV28 and TRBJ2-7, with a weak D call TRBD2 (6 bases). This clonotype was sampled from an adult with an advanced solid tumor such as melanoma, head and neck, liver or kidney cancer. The CDR3 sequence is CASSPPQLAYEQYF. CDR3 bases: TGTGCCAGCAGTCCCCCACAACTAGCTTACGAGCAGTACTTC.